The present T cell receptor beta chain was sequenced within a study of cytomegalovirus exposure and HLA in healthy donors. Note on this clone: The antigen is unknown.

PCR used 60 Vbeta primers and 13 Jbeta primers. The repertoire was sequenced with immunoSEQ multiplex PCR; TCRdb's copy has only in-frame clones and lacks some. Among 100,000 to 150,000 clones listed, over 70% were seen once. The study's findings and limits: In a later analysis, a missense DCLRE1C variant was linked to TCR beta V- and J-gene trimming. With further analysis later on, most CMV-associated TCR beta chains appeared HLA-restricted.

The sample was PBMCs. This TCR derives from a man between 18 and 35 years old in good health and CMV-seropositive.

CDR3 in amino acids: CASRPSDPFYEQYF. DNA of the CDR3: TGTGCCAGCAGACCTAGCGACCCCTTCTACGAGCAGTACTTC. The gene calls are TRBV6-5 and TRBJ2-7; weak D call: TRBD2 (6 bases). V lost 6 bases and J 3 bases, leaving 15 bases between the germline ends. CDR1 and CDR2 (germline): MNHEY, SVGAGI. This CDR3 is 14 amino acids long.